These T cell receptor beta chains were read from a single sample in a study of OX40 agonist ivuxolimab in advanced cancers. Using immunoSEQ multiplex PCR, the repertoire was profiled, and TCRdb retains in-frame clones only, with some absent. The table includes tens of thousands of clones, approximately 90% detected once. Sequenced material: CD4+ or CD8+ T cells sorted from blood, taken in a trial of the OX40 agonist ivuxolimab. These receptor sequences come from an adult with an advanced solid tumor such as melanoma, head and neck, liver or kidney cancer. Each CDR3 is given with its conserved first and last residue. The order of the fields is D gene, J gene, V gene, clone size, CDR3 DNA, CDR3 protein. D genes are given only for firm matches. Size is stated for part of the rows, as once, few or many counts, or as a class when the clone is expanded.

>TRBD2|TRBJ2-4|TRBV7-9|.
TGTGCCAGCAGCTTACCCACCCTGGGTAGCGGGAGCGTCAAAAACATTCAGTACTTC
CASSLPTLGSGSVKNIQYF
>TRBD2|TRBJ2-7|TRBV19|.
TGTGCCAGTAGTTTCTCATCGGGAGGCTACGAGCAGTACTTC
CASSFSSGGYEQYF
>TRBD1|TRBJ1-5|TRBV6-1|.
TGTGCCAGCAGTCCTAACACAGGGGGCAATCAGCCCCAGCATTTT
CASSPNTGGNQPQHF
>TRBD1|TRBJ2-1|TRBV4-1|.
TGCGCCAGCGGAACTTCTGTGGGACAGGGGGCGCCTGTGGAGCAGTTCTTC
CASGTSVGQGAPVEQFF
>.|TRBJ1-1|TRBV7-2|.
TGTGCCAGCAGCTTGGTCACTGAAGCTTTCTTT
CASSLVTEAFF
>.|TRBJ2-2|TRBV13|once
TGTGCCAGCAGCGCAGGGACTGGAGTAAACACCGGGGAGCTGTTTTTT
CASSAGTGVNTGELFF
>TRBD1|TRBJ2-1|TRBV11-2|.
TGTGCCAGCAGCTCTCGGACAGGGGAGGGGAATGAGCAGTTCTTC
CASSSRTGEGNEQFF
>.|TRBJ2-7|TRBV27|.
TGTGCCAGCAGTTTCGGAGGTACAGGCGAGCAGTACTTC
CASSFGGTGEQYF
>.|TRBJ2-2|TRBV25-1|.
TGTGCCAGCAGTGAATATGGGCGGAACACCGGGGAGCTGTTTTTT
CASSEYGRNTGELFF
>.|TRBJ2-7|TRBV29-1|.
TGCAGCGTTTTTGAGGGCGAACCTCCCTACGAGCAGTACTTC
CSVFEGEPPYEQYF
>TRBD2|TRBJ2-1|TRBV30|.
TGTGCCTGGAGCGGACTAGCGGGGGTGTCCTACAATGAGCAGTTCTTC
CAWSGLAGVSYNEQFF
>.|TRBJ2-7|TRBV23-1|once
TGCGCCAGCAGCGTACCGGGGCCTTTTACCGAGCAGTACTTC
CASSVPGPFTEQYF
>.|TRBJ2-3|TRBV27|.
TGTGCCAGCAGCCTTAGCGTTTCTCGCACAGATACGCAGTATTTT
CASSLSVSRTDTQYF
>.|TRBJ2-2|TRBV10-3|.
TGTGCCATCAGTGAGCCTGGCCTAGCCGGGGAGCTGTTTTTT
CAISEPGLAGELFF
>.|TRBJ2-7|TRBV30|.
TGTGCCTGGAGTGTTTCGGACGGTGGCCTGGGGAGAGAGCAGTACTTC
CAWSVSDGGLGREQYF
>TRBD2|TRBJ2-7|TRBV4-2|.
TGTGCCAGCAGCCAAGAGACTAGCGGGATAACCTACGAGCAGTACTTC
CASSQETSGITYEQYF
>TRBD1|TRBJ1-1|TRBV5-1|.
TGCGCCAGCAGCTTGGCTTCAGGGGGGAACACTGAAGCTTTCTTT
CASSLASGGNTEAFF
>.|TRBJ2-1|TRBV27|.
TGTGCCAGCAGTTTAAGTCAGTACAATGAGCAGTTCTTC
CASSLSQYNEQFF
>TRBD2|TRBJ2-1|TRBV6-5|.
TGTGCCAGCAGCGCCGGGACTAGAGGTTCGAATGAGCAGTTCTTC
CASSAGTRGSNEQFF
>.|TRBJ1-1|TRBV5-6|.
TGTGCCAGCAGAGCTTGGAGGATTGACGAAGCTTTCTTT
CASRAWRIDEAFF